These T cell receptor beta chains were read from a single sample in a study of blood T cell repertoires in COVID-19. TCRdb keeps only in-frame clones here, not all; method: immunoSEQ multiplex PCR. The table lists 100,000 to 150,000 clones, around 88% of them singletons, with 15% to 20% in the top ten. The sequencing input was peripheral blood. These receptors were collected from a man over 45 with active or convalescent COVID-19. Both conserved end residues are part of each CDR3. D genes are given only for firm matches. Size is stated for part of the rows, as once, few or many counts, or as a class when the clone is expanded.

V gene	J gene	clone size	D gene	CDR3 protein	CDR3 DNA
TRBV30	TRBJ2-6	NA	TRBD1	CAWRPKQGEPSGANVLTF	TGTGCCTGGAGACCCAAGCAGGGGGAACCCTCTGGGGCCAACGTCCTGACTTTC
TRBV7-2	TRBJ1-2	NA	TRBD1	CASSLPDRVSYGYTF	TGTGCCAGCAGCTTACCCGACAGGGTGAGCTATGGCTACACCTTC
TRBV7-8	TRBJ2-3	once	NA	CASSLLGVSWEADTQYF	TGTGCCAGCAGCTTATTAGGTGTCAGCTGGGAGGCAGATACGCAGTATTTT
TRBV25-1	TRBJ1-4	NA	TRBD1	CASSELQGAGEKLFF	TGTGCCAGCAGTGAACTACAGGGGGCAGGTGAAAAACTGTTTTTT
TRBV4-3	TRBJ1-1	NA	NA	CASSQVYREKPMNTEAFF	TGCGCCAGCAGCCAAGTATACAGGGAAAAACCGATGAACACTGAAGCTTTCTTT
TRBV6-6	TRBJ2-5	NA	TRBD1	CASSYSGSGGAETQYF	TGTGCCAGCAGTTACTCAGGTTCAGGGGGCGCCGAGACCCAGTACTTC
TRBV9	TRBJ1-1	NA	TRBD1	CASSAGGARTTEAFF	TGTGCCAGCAGCGCAGGGGGCGCAAGGACCACTGAAGCTTTCTTT
TRBV2	TRBJ1-3	NA	NA	CASTDRASGNTIYF	TGTGCCTCCACCGACAGAGCCTCTGGAAACACCATATATTTT
TRBV27	TRBJ2-7	NA	TRBD1	CASSRDRDYEQYF	TGTGCCAGCAGTCGGGACAGGGACTACGAGCAGTACTTC
TRBV3-1/TRBV3-2	TRBJ1-2	NA	TRBD1	CASSHDPGQGNYGYTF	TGTGCCAGCAGCCACGATCCGGGACAGGGCAACTATGGCTACACCTTC
TRBV4-1	TRBJ1-3	once	NA	CASSPTDRSSGNTIYF	TGCGCCAGCAGCCCGACAGACAGGAGCTCTGGAAACACCATATATTTT
TRBV24-1	TRBJ2-3	NA	TRBD1	CATSDRTGGKDTQYF	TGTGCCACCAGTGACAGGACAGGGGGCAAGGATACGCAGTATTTT
TRBV27	TRBJ2-3	once	NA	CASSYGRGTDTQYF	TGTGCCAGCAGTTACGGCCGGGGCACAGATACGCAGTATTTT
TRBV9	TRBJ1-1	NA	TRBD1	CASSLTQGQSTEAFF	TGTGCCAGCAGCCTCACACAGGGGCAGAGCACTGAAGCTTTCTTT
TRBV9	TRBJ1-2	NA	NA	CASSVDPRGGRGYTF	TGTGCCAGCAGCGTTGATCCAAGGGGGGGCCGCGGCTACACCTTC
TRBV19	TRBJ1-2	NA	NA	CASSTWTGDRIADGYTF	TGTGCCAGTAGTACCTGGACTGGGGATCGTATTGCGGATGGCTACACCTTC
TRBV4-2	TRBJ2-2	NA	TRBD1	CASSHAFRTGSANTGELFF	TGTGCCAGCAGCCACGCCTTTAGGACAGGGTCCGCGAACACCGGGGAGCTGTTTTTT
TRBV3-1/TRBV3-2	TRBJ2-5	NA	TRBD1	CASSQETGGQETQYF	TGTGCCAGCAGCCAAGAGACAGGGGGACAAGAGACCCAGTACTTC
TRBV28	TRBJ2-7	NA	TRBD2	CASSVGGTTSYEQYF	TGTGCCAGCAGCGTTGGAGGGACTACCTCCTACGAGCAGTACTTC
TRBV6-5	TRBJ1-6	NA	NA	CASSIRSDSPLHF	TGTGCCAGCAGTATCAGGTCAGATTCACCCCTCCACTTT
TRBV6-6	TRBJ1-6	few	TRBD1	CASSSDRVRSPLHF	TGTGCCAGCAGTTCAGACAGGGTTCGGTCACCCCTCCACTTT
TRBV5-1	TRBJ2-3	NA	TRBD2	CASSPKPGGSGSYTQYF	TGCGCCAGCAGCCCCAAGCCGGGGGGTAGCGGGAGTTATACGCAGTATTTT
TRBV11-3	TRBJ2-2	NA	TRBD2	CASSLSAGVGTGELFF	TGTGCCAGCAGCTTATCAGCGGGGGTAGGCACCGGGGAGCTGTTTTTT
TRBV6-2/TRBV6-3	TRBJ2-7	NA	TRBD1	CASSFRGRYEQYF	TGTGCCAGCAGTTTCAGGGGGCGGTACGAGCAGTACTTC
TRBV19	TRBJ2-2	once	TRBD2	CASSIGPVAGDTGELFF	TGTGCCAGTAGTATTGGGCCGGTAGCGGGAGACACCGGGGAGCTGTTTTTT
TRBV7-2	TRBJ2-7	once	TRBD1	CASSSRTGLTYEQYF	TGTGCCAGCAGCTCACGGACAGGGTTAACCTACGAGCAGTACTTC
TRBV28	TRBJ1-2	NA	TRBD1	CASSIPSPGPRGQEDYGYTF	TGTGCCAGCAGTATCCCCTCTCCGGGGCCTCGTGGACAGGAAGACTATGGCTACACCTTC
TRBV28	TRBJ2-2	few	NA	CASTGGQGSGELFF	TGTGCCAGCACCGGGGGGCAGGGGTCCGGGGAGCTGTTTTTT
TRBV7-6	TRBJ2-7	NA	TRBD1	CASNDRGVSYEQYF	TGTGCCAGCAACGACAGGGGAGTATCCTACGAGCAGTACTTC
TRBV19	TRBJ2-7	few	NA	CASSRETGEQYF	TGTGCCAGTAGTAGGGAGACGGGCGAGCAGTACTTC
TRBV5-1	TRBJ1-2	NA	NA	CASSLQGNYGYTF	TGCGCCAGCAGCTTACAGGGCAACTATGGCTACACCTTC
TRBV28	TRBJ2-6	once	TRBD1	CASLAGTGVSGANVLTF	TGTGCCAGTCTTGCCGGGACAGGGGTATCTGGGGCCAACGTCCTGACTTTC
TRBV9	TRBJ2-5	NA	TRBD2	CASSVESGGLETQYF	TGTGCCAGCAGCGTAGAATCGGGGGGGTTGGAGACCCAGTACTTC
TRBV20-1	TRBJ1-2	NA	NA	CSARRDTTYTF	TGCAGTGCTAGAAGGGACACGACCTACACCTTC
TRBV10-2	TRBJ1-1	NA	NA	CESKMRVLNTEAFF	TGCGAAAGCAAGATGCGGGTTTTGAACACTGAAGCTTTCTTT
TRBV12-3/TRBV12-4	TRBJ1-2	NA	NA	CASSLQRGGGYTF	TGTGCCAGCAGCCTACAACGGGGGGGTGGCTACACCTTC
TRBV29-1	TRBJ2-1	NA	TRBD2	CSVDGTSGSVNEQFF	TGCAGCGTTGACGGCACTAGCGGGAGTGTCAATGAGCAGTTCTTC
TRBV4-1	TRBJ2-7	NA	NA	CASSYSFGLSSYEQYF	TGCGCCAGCAGCTATAGTTTCGGGTTGAGCTCCTACGAGCAGTACTTC
TRBV6-5	TRBJ2-3	NA	TRBD1	CASSPGTVTDTQYF	TGTGCCAGCAGCCCCGGGACAGTGACAGATACGCAGTATTTT
TRBV29-1	TRBJ2-1	NA	TRBD2	CSVDAGDKLKQFF	TGCAGCGTTGATGCGGGGGATAAATTAAAGCAGTTCTTC
TRBV6-1	TRBJ1-5	NA	TRBD1	CASSVFQGGGNQPQHF	TGTGCCAGCAGTGTGTTTCAGGGGGGCGGCAATCAGCCCCAGCATTTT
TRBV6-5	TRBJ2-7	once	NA	CASSSVGLEQYF	TGTGCCAGCAGTTCCGTGGGGCTCGAGCAGTACTTC
TRBV11-2	TRBJ2-4	NA	NA	CASTRPGGFKNIQYF	TGTGCCAGCACCCGCCCAGGAGGATTCAAAAACATTCAGTACTTC
TRBV19	TRBJ2-1	NA	NA	CATMTRSAVQFF	TGTGCCACCATGACTCGGTCGGCAGTGCAGTTCTTC
TRBV6-1	TRBJ1-1	NA	NA	CASSEARGTEAFF	TGTGCCAGCAGTGAAGCGCGGGGTACTGAAGCTTTCTTT